This T cell receptor beta chain originates from a study of cytomegalovirus exposure and HLA in healthy donors. V trimming: 7 bases; J trimming: 1 base; junction bases outside the gene matches: 6. This CDR3 is 15 amino acids long. Germline values: CDR1 SNHLY, CDR2 FYNNEI. Study results and limitations: Published work reported that the classifier diagnosed cytomegalovirus status with high specificity and sensitivity. Clusters of TCRs from the first cohort tended to co-occur in the roughly 120 validation repertoires (as a later analysis found). In vitro checks showed that a few CMV-associated chains really do target CMV antigens.

Worth noting for this clone: What it binds is not known.

It was the roughly 130-subject validation cohort, separate from the roughly 700-subject first cohort, to which the donors belonged. Data came from immunoSEQ multiplex PCR; TCRdb stores just in-frame clones and leaves some out. There are 300,000 to 400,000 clones in the sample; just over 85% occur only once, and around 0.8% lies in the top ten. The chain links TRBV2 to TRBJ2-3, with TRBD1 identical over 9 bases. The TCR sequence derives from a woman aged 18-30 years in good health and CMV-seronegative. The sequencing sample was made of PBMCs. CDR3 sequence reads: CASIPDRGGTDTQYF. CDR3 bases: TGTGCCAGCATCCCGGACAGGGGAGGCACAGATACGCAGTATTTT. The variable domain in full, with the rest retrieved from reference TRBV2 and TRBJ2-3, is EPEVTQTPSHQVTQMGQEVILRCVPISNHLYFYWYRQILGQKVEFLVSFYNNEISEKSEIFDDQFSVERPDGSNFTLKIRSTKLEDSAMYFCASIPDRGGTDTQYFGPGTRLTVL.